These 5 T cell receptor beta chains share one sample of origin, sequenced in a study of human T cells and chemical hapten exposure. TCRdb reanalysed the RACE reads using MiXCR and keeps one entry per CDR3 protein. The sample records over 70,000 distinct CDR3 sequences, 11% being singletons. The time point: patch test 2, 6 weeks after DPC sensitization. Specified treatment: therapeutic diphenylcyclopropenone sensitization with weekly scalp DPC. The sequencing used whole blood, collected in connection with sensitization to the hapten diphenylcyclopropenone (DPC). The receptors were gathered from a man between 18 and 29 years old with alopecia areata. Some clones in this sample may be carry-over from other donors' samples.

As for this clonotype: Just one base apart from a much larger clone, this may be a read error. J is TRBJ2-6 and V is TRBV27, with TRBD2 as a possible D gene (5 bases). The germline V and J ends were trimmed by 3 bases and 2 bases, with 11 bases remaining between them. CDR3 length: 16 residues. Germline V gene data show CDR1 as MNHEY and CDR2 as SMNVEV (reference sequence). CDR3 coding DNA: TGTGCCAGCAGTTTCGACCGGAGGACTGGGGCCAACGTCCTGACTTTC. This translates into CASSFDRRTGANVLTF.

This CDR3 is CASSLGRFGNQPQHF. The CDR3 DNA is TGTGCCAGCAGCTTAGGGCGGTTCGGAAATCAGCCCCAGCATTTT. The chain combines TRBV7-9 with TRBJ1-5; D unresolved. Germline CDR1 SEHNR, CDR2 FQNEAQ (reference sequence). The CDR3 has 15 residues. Trimming stripped 1 base from V and 4 bases from J, with 11 bases between. The complete variable domain, with remaining parts taken from reference TRBV7-9 and TRBJ1-5, reads DTGVSQNPRHKITKRGQNVTFRCDPISEHNRLYWYRQTLGQGPEFLTYFQNEAQLEKSRLLSDRFSAERPKGSFSTLEIQRTEQGDSAMYLCASSLGRFGNQPQHFGDGTRLSIL.

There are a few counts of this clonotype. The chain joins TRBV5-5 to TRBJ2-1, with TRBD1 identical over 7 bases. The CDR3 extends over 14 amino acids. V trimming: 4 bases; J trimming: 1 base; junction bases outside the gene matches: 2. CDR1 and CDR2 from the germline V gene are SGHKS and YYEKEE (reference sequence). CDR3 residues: CASSQQGSYNEQFF. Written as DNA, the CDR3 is TGTGCCAGCAGCCAACAGGGGTCCTACAATGAGCAGTTCTTC.

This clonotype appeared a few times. This CDR3 is CASRPGFLNSGANVLTF. The CDR3 coding sequence is TGTGCCAGTAGACCAGGGTTCCTGAACTCTGGGGCCAACGTCCTGACTTTC. The chain carries TRBV19 and TRBJ2-6; possibly TRBD1 for D (5 bases). The CDR3 sequence is 17 residues long. Trimming removed 6 bases at V and 0 bases at J, with 15 bases between. Germline V gene data show CDR1 as LNHDA and CDR2 as SQIVND (reference sequence).

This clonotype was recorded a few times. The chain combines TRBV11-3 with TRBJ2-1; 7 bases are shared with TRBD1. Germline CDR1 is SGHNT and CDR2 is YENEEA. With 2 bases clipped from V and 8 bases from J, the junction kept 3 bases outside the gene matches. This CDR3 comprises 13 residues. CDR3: CASSLTGADEQFF. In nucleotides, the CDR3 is TGTGCCAGCAGCTTAACAGGGGCCGATGAGCAGTTCTTC.